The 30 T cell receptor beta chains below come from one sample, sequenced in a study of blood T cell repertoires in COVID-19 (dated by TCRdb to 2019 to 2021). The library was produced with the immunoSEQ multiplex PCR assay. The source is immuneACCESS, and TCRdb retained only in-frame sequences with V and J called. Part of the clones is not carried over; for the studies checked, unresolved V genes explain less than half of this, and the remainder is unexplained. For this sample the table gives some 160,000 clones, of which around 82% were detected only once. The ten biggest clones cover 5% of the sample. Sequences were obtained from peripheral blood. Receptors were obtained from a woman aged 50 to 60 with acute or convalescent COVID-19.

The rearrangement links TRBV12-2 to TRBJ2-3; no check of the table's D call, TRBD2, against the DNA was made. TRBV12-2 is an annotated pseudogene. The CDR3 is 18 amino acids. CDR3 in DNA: TGTGCAAGTCGCTCGACTAGCGGGGGGTCGACTAGCACAGATACGCAGTATTTT. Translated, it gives CASRSTSGGSTSTDTQYF.

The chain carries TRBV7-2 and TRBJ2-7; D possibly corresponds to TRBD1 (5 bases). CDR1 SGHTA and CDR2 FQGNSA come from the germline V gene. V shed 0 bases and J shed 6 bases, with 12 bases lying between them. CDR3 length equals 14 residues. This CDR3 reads CASSLAHTGPEQYF. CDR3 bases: TGTGCCAGCAGCTTAGCCCACACAGGACCCGAGCAGTACTTC.

The CDR3 region is CALGGTMNTEAFF. The DNA for the CDR3 is TGTGCCCTTGGGGGGACCATGAACACTGAAGCTTTCTTT. The chain links TRBV6-5 to TRBJ1-1; weak D call: TRBD1 (5 bases). Germline V CDR1 and CDR2: MNHEY, SVGAGI. CDR3 length: 13 residues. With 11 bases removed from V and 0 bases from J, the gap between germline ends came to 13 bases.

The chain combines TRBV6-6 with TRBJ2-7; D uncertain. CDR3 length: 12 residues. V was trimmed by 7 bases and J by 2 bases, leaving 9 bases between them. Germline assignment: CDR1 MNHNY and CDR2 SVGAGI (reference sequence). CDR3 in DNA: TGTGCCAGCAACCGCGGCACCTACGAGCAGTACTTC. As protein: CASNRGTYEQYF.

The chain's CDR3 is CASSYTGGETQYF. In DNA, the CDR3 is TGTGCCAGCAGCTATACAGGGGGGGAGACCCAGTACTTC. This chain links TRBV12-3 or TRBV12-4 with TRBJ2-5; 8 bases map to TRBD1. The CDR3 consists of 13 residues. J lost 5 bases, V lost 6 bases, and 5 bases had no gene match.

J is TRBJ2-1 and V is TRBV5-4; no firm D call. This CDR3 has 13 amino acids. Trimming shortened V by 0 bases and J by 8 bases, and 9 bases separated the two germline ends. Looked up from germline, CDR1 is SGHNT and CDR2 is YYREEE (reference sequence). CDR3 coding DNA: TGTGCCAGCAGCTTGGAAATAAGCCATGAGCAGTTCTTC. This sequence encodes CASSLEISHEQFF.

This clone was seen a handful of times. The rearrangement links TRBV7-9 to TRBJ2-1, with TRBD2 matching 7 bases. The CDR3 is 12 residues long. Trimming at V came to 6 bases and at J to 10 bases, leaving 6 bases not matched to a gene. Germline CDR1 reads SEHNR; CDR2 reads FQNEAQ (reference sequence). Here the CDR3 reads CASRLSGREQFF. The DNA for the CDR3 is TGTGCCAGCAGACTTAGCGGGCGCGAGCAGTTCTTC.

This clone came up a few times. The CDR3 DNA is TGTGCCAGCAGTGACCAGGAGGGAGAGACCCAGTACTTC. Translated: CASSDQEGETQYF. The gene calls are TRBV6-4 and TRBJ2-5; D possibly corresponds to TRBD2 (6 bases). Germline CDR1 MRHNA, CDR2 SNTAGT. The ends were cut back, 2 bases at V and 4 bases at J, with 8 bases in the middle. This CDR3 comprises 13 residues.

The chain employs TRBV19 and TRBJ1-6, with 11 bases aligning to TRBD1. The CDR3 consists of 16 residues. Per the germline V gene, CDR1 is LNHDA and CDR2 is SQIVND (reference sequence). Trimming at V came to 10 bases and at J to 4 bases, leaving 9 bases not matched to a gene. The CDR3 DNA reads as TGTGCCACCCGGACAGGGGGCTCCTCTTATAATTCACCCCTCCACTTT. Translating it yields CATRTGGSSYNSPLHF.

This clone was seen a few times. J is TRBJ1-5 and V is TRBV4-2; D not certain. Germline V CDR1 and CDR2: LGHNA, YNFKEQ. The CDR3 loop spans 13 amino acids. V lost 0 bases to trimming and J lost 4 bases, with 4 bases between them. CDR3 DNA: TGTGCCAGCAGCCAAGATCTGAATCAGCCCCAGCATTTT. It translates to CASSQDLNQPQHF.

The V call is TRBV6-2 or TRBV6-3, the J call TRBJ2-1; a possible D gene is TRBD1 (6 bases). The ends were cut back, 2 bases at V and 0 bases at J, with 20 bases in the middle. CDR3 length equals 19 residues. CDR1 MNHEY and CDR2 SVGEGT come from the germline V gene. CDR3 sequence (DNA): TGTGCCAGCAGTTACCCAGGGGTAATGGCAGTCAGCTCCTACAATGAGCAGTTCTTC. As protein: CASSYPGVMAVSSYNEQFF.

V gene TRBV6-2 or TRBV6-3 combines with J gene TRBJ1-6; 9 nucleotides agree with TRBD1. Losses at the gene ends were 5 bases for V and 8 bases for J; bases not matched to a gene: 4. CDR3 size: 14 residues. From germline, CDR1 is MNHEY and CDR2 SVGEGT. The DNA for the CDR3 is TGTGCCAGCAGTCCGGGACAGGGATATTCACCCCTCCACTTT. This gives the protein CASSPGQGYSPLHF.

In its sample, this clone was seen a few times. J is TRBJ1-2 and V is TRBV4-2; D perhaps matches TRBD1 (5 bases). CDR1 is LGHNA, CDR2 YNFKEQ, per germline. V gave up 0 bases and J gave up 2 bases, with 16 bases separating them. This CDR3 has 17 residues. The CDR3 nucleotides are TGTGCCAGCAGCCAAGAGGGGACTTTCCCTCAAAACTATGGCTACACCTTC. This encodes CASSQEGTFPQNYGYTF.

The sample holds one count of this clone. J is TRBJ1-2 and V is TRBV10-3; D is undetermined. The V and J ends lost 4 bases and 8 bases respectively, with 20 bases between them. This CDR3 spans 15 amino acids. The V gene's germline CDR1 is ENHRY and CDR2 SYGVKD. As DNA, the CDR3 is TGTGCCATCAGTGCCGAACCAAGCGGGTTTCGGGGCTACACCTTC. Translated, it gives CAISAEPSGFRGYTF.

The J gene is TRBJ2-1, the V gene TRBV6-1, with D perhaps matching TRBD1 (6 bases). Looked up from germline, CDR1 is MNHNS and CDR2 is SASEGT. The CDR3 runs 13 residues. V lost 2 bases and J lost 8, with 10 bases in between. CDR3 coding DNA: TGTGCCAGCAGTGAATTTGGGGGCCATGAGCAGTTCTTC. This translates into CASSEFGGHEQFF.

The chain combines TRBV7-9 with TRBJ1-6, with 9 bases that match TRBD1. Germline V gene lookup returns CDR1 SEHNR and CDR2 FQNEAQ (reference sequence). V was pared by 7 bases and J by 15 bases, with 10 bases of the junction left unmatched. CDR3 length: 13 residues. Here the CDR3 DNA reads TGTGCCAGCAACGGACAGGGGTCGCGGCTCCTCCACTTT. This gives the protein CASNGQGSRLLHF. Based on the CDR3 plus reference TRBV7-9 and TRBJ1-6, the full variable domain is DTGVSQNPRHKITKRGQNVTFRCDPISEHNRLYWYRQTLGQGPEFLTYFQNEAQLEKSRLLSDRFSAERPKGSFSTLEIQRTEQGDSAMYLCASNGQGSRLLHFGNGTRLTVT.

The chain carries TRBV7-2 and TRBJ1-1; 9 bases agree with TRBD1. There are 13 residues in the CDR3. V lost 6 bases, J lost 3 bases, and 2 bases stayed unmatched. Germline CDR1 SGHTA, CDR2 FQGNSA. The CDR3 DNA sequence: TGTGCCAGCAGTGGACAGGGGTACACTGAAGCTTTCTTT. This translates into CASSGQGYTEAFF.

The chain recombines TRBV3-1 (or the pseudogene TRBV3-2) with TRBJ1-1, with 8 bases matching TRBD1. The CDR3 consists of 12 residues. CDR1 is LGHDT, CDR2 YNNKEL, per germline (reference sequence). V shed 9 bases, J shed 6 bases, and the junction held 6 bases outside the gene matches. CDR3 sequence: CASNTGGAEAFF. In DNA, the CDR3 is TGTGCCAGTAACACAGGGGGTGCTGAAGCTTTCTTT.

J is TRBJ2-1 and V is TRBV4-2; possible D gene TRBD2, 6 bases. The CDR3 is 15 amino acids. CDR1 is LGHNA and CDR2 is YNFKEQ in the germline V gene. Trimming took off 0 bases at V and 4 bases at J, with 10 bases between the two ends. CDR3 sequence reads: CASSQDLAGYNEQFF. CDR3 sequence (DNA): TGTGCCAGCAGCCAAGATCTCGCGGGATACAATGAGCAGTTCTTC.

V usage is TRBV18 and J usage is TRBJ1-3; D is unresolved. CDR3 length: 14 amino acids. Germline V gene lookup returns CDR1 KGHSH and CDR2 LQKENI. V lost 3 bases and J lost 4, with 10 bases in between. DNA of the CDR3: TGTGCCAGCTCACCGGAGGTCGGGGGAAACACCATATATTTT. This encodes CASSPEVGGNTIYF.

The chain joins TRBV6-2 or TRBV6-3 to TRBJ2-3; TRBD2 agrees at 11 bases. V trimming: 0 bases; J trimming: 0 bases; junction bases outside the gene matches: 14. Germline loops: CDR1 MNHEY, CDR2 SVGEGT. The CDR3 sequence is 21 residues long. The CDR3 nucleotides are TGTGCCAGCAGTTACTCGTCCCTCGCTAGCGGGGGGCTTCCTAGCACAGATACGCAGTATTTT. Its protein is CASSYSSLASGGLPSTDTQYF.

The DNA for the CDR3 is TGTGCCAGCAGCTTGGAACCAGGGAACACTGAAGCTTTCTTT. This encodes CASSLEPGNTEAFF. The V call is TRBV5-5, the J call TRBJ1-1; D is uncertain. The length of the CDR3 is 14 residues. Germline loops: CDR1 SGHKS, CDR2 YYEKEE (reference sequence). The V end was cut by 0 bases, the J end by 1 base, with 7 bases between.

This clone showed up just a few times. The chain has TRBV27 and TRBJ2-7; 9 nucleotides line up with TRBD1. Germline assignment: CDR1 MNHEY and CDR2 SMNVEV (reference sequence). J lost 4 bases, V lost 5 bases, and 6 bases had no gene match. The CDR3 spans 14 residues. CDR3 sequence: CASSQQGALYEQYF. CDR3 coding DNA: TGTGCCAGCAGTCAACAGGGGGCCCTATACGAGCAGTACTTC.

This CDR3 is CASSSWGSLAGAASYEQYF. The CDR3 nucleotides read TGTGCCAGCAGCTCCTGGGGATCACTAGCGGGGGCCGCGTCCTACGAGCAGTACTTC. The rearrangement links TRBV11-2 to TRBJ2-7; 11 positions match TRBD2. Germline V gene sequence: CDR1 SGHAT, CDR2 FQNNGV. This CDR3 region has 19 residues. Losses at the gene ends were 4 bases for V and 1 base for J; bases not matched to a gene: 15.

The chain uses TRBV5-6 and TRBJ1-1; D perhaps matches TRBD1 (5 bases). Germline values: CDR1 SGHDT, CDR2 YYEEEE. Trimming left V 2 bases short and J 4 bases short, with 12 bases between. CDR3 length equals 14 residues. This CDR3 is CASSLRGFSTEAFF. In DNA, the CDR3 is TGTGCCAGCAGCTTAAGGGGATTTAGCACTGAAGCTTTCTTT.

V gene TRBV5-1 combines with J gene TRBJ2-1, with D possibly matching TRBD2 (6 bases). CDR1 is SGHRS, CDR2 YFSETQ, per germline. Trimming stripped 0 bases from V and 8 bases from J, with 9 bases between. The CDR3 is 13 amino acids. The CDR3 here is CASSLAEGYEQFF. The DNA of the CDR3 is TGCGCCAGCAGCTTGGCGGAGGGCTATGAGCAGTTCTTC.

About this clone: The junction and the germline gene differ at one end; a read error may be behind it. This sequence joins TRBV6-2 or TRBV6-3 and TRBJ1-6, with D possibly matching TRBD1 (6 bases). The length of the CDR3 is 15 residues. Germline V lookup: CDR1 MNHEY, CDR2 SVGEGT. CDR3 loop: CASSSRTAYNSPLHF. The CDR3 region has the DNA TGTGCCAGCAGTTCTAGGACAGCCTACAATTCACCCCTCCACTTT.

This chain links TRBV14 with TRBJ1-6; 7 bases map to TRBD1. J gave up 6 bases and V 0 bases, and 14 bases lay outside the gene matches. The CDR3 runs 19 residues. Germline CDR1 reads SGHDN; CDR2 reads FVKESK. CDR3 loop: CASSQDQGYRGLPNSPLHF. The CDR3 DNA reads TGTGCCAGCAGCCAAGATCAGGGGTACAGGGGATTGCCTAATTCACCCCTCCACTTT.

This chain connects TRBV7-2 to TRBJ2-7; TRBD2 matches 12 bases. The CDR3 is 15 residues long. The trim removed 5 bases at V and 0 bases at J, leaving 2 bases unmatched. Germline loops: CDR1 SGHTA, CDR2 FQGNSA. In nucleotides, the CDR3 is TGTGCCAGCAGCACTAGCGGGGGGACCTCCTACGAGCAGTACTTC. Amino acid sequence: CASSTSGGTSYEQYF.

The CDR3, as DNA: TGCGCCAGCAGCCTACAGGGGGCAGGGCAAGAGACCCAGTACTTC. It codes for CASSLQGAGQETQYF. This chain links TRBV5-1 with TRBJ2-5; 9 nucleotides align to TRBD1. The CDR3 extends over 15 amino acids. In germline, CDR1 is SGHRS, CDR2 YFSETQ. With 4 bases clipped from V and 2 bases from J, the junction kept 6 bases outside the gene matches.